This is a list of T cell receptor beta chains from one sample in a study of blood T cell repertoires in COVID-19. Produced via immunoSEQ multiplex PCR; TCRdb's table is partial and in-frame only. The sample has about 160,000 clones; around 84% are singletons. Sequences were obtained from peripheral blood. These receptors all come from a human donor with acute or convalescent COVID-19. The donor label of this sample is uncertain. Both conserved end residues are part of each CDR3. A D gene is named only where the DNA matches it firmly. Expanded clones get a size class; other rows say once, few or many, or leave the size out.

j_call | clone_size | v_call | d_call | cdr3_aa | cdr3_nt
TRBJ2-7 | . | TRBV15 | TRBD1 | CATSRGQGPYEQYF | TGTGCCACCAGCAGAGGACAGGGACCCTACGAGCAGTACTTC
TRBJ1-1 | . | TRBV3-1/TRBV3-2 | TRBD1 | CASSLKNRGTEAFF | TGTGCCAGCAGCCTAAAGAACAGGGGCACTGAAGCTTTCTTT
TRBJ2-5 | . | TRBV2 | . | CASSEGTQGETQYF | TGTGCCAGCAGTGAAGGGACGCAGGGCGAGACCCAGTACTTC
TRBJ2-7 | . | TRBV18 | TRBD2 | CASSSTGGFFGSPYEQYF | TGTGCCAGCTCGTCTACGGGGGGTTTTTTTGGTTCACCTTACGAGCAGTACTTC
TRBJ1-6 | few | TRBV19 | TRBD1 | CASRSDRGHSPLHF | TGTGCCAGTAGGTCCGACAGGGGTCATTCACCCCTCCACTTT
TRBJ1-1 | . | TRBV5-1 | . | CASSTSGDTEAFF | TGCGCCAGCAGCACTAGTGGGGACACTGAAGCTTTCTTT
TRBJ1-2 | . | TRBV7-9 | . | CASSRGGGTYGYTF | TGTGCCAGCAGCCGCGGGGGCGGTACCTATGGCTACACCTTC
TRBJ2-5 | . | TRBV20-1 | . | CSARQAETQYF | TGCAGTGCTAGACAGGCAGAGACCCAGTACTTC
TRBJ1-1 | once | TRBV14 | . | CASSQVGQMNTEAFF | TGTGCCAGCAGCCAAGTAGGACAGATGAACACTGAAGCTTTCTTT
TRBJ1-1 | . | TRBV2 | TRBD1 | CASRRTGRNTEAFF | TGTGCCAGCAGAAGGACAGGGCGGAACACTGAAGCTTTCTTT
TRBJ2-3 | . | TRBV7-2 | TRBD2 | CASSLAQSGAGGSSTDTQYF | TGTGCCAGCAGCTTAGCGCAGTCAGGAGCGGGGGGCTCTAGCACAGATACGCAGTATTTT
TRBJ1-6 | . | TRBV5-8 | . | CASSLALVSSYNSPLHF | TGTGCCAGCAGCTTGGCGCTAGTGAGCTCCTATAATTCACCCCTCCACTTT
TRBJ2-3 | . | TRBV7-7 | TRBD2 | CASSTGGGSTDTQYF | TGTGCCAGCAGCACGGGCGGGGGGAGCACAGATACGCAGTATTTT
TRBJ2-3 | . | TRBV7-2 | TRBD2 | CASSLGLGRVEGTQYF | TGTGCCAGCAGCCTGGGACTAGGAAGAGTAGAGGGTACGCAGTATTTT
TRBJ2-2 | . | TRBV10-3 | . | CAIRPIAPTGTGELFF | TGTGCCATCAGGCCTATAGCTCCCACGGGGACCGGGGAGCTGTTTTTT
TRBJ1-5 | . | TRBV2 | TRBD1 | CASSSDRLNQPQHF | TGTGCCAGCAGCTCGGACAGGCTCAATCAGCCCCAGCATTTT
TRBJ1-2 | . | TRBV12-3/TRBV12-4 | TRBD1 | CASRNTGGEGYTF | TGTGCCAGCAGAAATACAGGGGGCGAAGGCTACACCTTC
TRBJ2-2 | . | TRBV25-1 | TRBD1 | CASSEWLRGHGELFF | TGTGCCAGCAGTGAATGGCTTAGGGGGCACGGGGAGCTGTTTTTT
TRBJ2-5 | . | TRBV7-2 | TRBD2 | CASSFQSSSGGETQYF | TGTGCCAGCAGCTTCCAGTCTTCTAGCGGGGGGGAGACCCAGTACTTC
TRBJ1-1 | . | TRBV28 | TRBD1 | CASSFEQGQMNTEAFF | TGTGCCAGCAGTTTTGAACAGGGGCAAATGAACACTGAAGCTTTCTTT
TRBJ2-7 | . | TRBV6-5 | TRBD1 | CASSPGQGGIVEQYF | TGTGCCAGCAGCCCCGGACAGGGTGGTATTGTCGAGCAGTACTTC
TRBJ1-6 | . | TRBV19 | TRBD1 | CASRPTDRGENSPLHF | TGTGCCAGTAGACCTACCGACAGGGGGGAAAATTCACCCCTCCACTTT
TRBJ1-4 | once | TRBV4-3 | TRBD1 | CASSPTGAANEKLFF | TGCGCCAGCAGCCCCACAGGGGCAGCTAATGAAAAACTGTTTTTT
TRBJ2-1 | . | TRBV5-5 | TRBD2 | CASSQGLAGVEQFF | TGTGCCAGCAGCCAGGGACTAGCGGGGGTTGAGCAGTTCTTC
TRBJ2-3 | . | TRBV3-1/TRBV3-2 | . | CASSHGRGTDTQYF | TGTGCCAGCAGCCACGGGCGGGGCACAGATACGCAGTATTTT
TRBJ2-7 | . | TRBV5-1 | TRBD1 | CASSLAGTGYYEQYF | TGCGCCAGCAGCTTGGCCGGGACAGGGTACTACGAGCAGTACTTC
TRBJ1-4 | . | TRBV20-1 | TRBD1 | CSASRDRGGRTNEKLFF | TGCAGTGCCAGTCGGGACAGGGGCGGTAGAACTAATGAAAAACTGTTTTTT
TRBJ2-5 | . | TRBV4-2 | TRBD2 | CASSRGGREETQYF | TGTGCCAGCAGCCGGGGGGGTAGGGAAGAGACCCAGTACTTC
TRBJ2-7 | . | TRBV15 | . | CATSRVFPNRERNEQYF | TGTGCCACCAGCAGAGTATTCCCGAACAGGGAACGGAACGAGCAGTACTTC
TRBJ1-6 | . | TRBV7-2 | TRBD1 | CASSATGGEGNSPLHF | TGTGCCAGCAGCGCGACAGGGGGTGAGGGTAATTCACCCCTCCACTTT
TRBJ2-7 | . | TRBV27 | . | CASSTQGYEQYF | TGTGCCAGCAGTACACAGGGATACGAGCAGTACTTC
TRBJ2-1 | . | TRBV5-6 | TRBD2 | CASSFGLAGGTEQFF | TGTGCCAGCAGTTTCGGACTAGCGGGGGGCACTGAGCAGTTCTTC
TRBJ1-6 | . | TRBV28 | . | CASSLQVWDNSPLHF | TGTGCCAGCAGTTTACAGGTCTGGGATAATTCACCCCTCCACTTT
TRBJ1-1 | . | TRBV15 | . | CATSREQGMNTEAFF | TGTGCCACCAGCAGAGAGCAGGGGATGAACACTGAAGCTTTCTTT
TRBJ2-3 | once | TRBV18 | . | CASSLRTDTQYF | TGTGCCAGCTCACTGAGGACAGATACGCAGTATTTT
TRBJ1-1 | . | TRBV2 | . | CASRGRLTEAFF | TGTGCCAGCAGGGGGCGGCTCACTGAAGCTTTCTTT
TRBJ2-2 | . | TRBV10-2 | . | CASRGGNTPGELFF | TGCGCCAGCAGAGGGGGTAACACACCCGGGGAGCTGTTTTTT
TRBJ2-1 | few | TRBV3-1/TRBV3-2 | . | CASSQLYNEQFF | TGTGCCAGCAGCCAACTATACAATGAGCAGTTCTTC
TRBJ1-1 | . | TRBV30 | . | CAWSRVTEAFF | TGTGCCTGGAGCCGGGTTACTGAAGCTTTCTTT
TRBJ2-1 | . | TRBV5-1 | TRBD2 | CASSLPTSGGAKSYNEQFF | TGCGCCAGCAGCTTGCCGACTAGCGGGGGGGCCAAGTCCTACAATGAGCAGTTCTTC
TRBJ1-2 | . | TRBV9 | . | CASSVAPQYGYTF | TGTGCCAGCAGCGTAGCTCCCCAGTATGGCTACACCTTC
TRBJ1-6 | . | TRBV10-3 | TRBD1 | CAISRGQENSPLHF | TGTGCCATCAGTCGGGGACAGGAGAATTCACCCCTCCACTTT
TRBJ2-7 | . | TRBV6-6 | TRBD1 | CASSYSGTVSGEQYF | TGTGCCAGCAGTTACTCGGGGACAGTATCGGGCGAGCAGTACTTC
TRBJ2-3 | . | TRBV7-8 | TRBD1 | CASSLRTGSFTDTQYF | TGTGCCAGCAGCTTGAGGACAGGGTCCTTCACAGATACGCAGTATTTT
TRBJ1-1 | . | TRBV5-1 | . | CASSLQGNTEAFF | TGCGCCAGCAGCCTACAGGGGAACACTGAAGCTTTCTTT
TRBJ1-1 | . | TRBV5-1 | . | CASSLEVPNTEAFF | TGCGCCAGCAGCTTAGAGGTCCCGAACACTGAAGCTTTCTTT
TRBJ2-7 | . | TRBV6-5 | . | CASSYRPRYEQYF | TGTGCCAGCAGTTACCGCCCGAGGTACGAGCAGTACTTC
TRBJ1-1 | . | TRBV5-4 | TRBD1 | CASSPGDRGRVNTEAFF | TGTGCCAGCAGCCCTGGTGACAGGGGGCGGGTAAACACTGAAGCTTTCTTT
TRBJ2-3 | . | TRBV5-1 | TRBD1 | CASSVGQGETDTQYF | TGCGCCAGCAGCGTGGGACAGGGAGAGACAGATACGCAGTATTTT
TRBJ1-1 | . | TRBV9 | . | CASSVQGGNTEAFF | TGTGCCAGCAGCGTTCAGGGCGGGAACACTGAAGCTTTCTTT
TRBJ1-2 | . | TRBV6-1 | . | CASSEASGGTHNYGYTF | TGTGCCAGCAGTGAAGCATCGGGGGGTACCCATAACTATGGCTACACCTTC
TRBJ2-7 | . | TRBV28 | TRBD1 | CASRPGQTNYEQYF | TGTGCCAGCAGGCCGGGACAGACCAACTACGAGCAGTACTTC
TRBJ1-5 | . | TRBV19 | TRBD1 | CASSGTGGNQPQHF | TGTGCCAGTAGCGGGACAGGGGGAAATCAGCCCCAGCATTTT
TRBJ2-1 | few | TRBV14 | . | CASSAQSGLRYNEQFF | TGTGCCAGCAGCGCCCAAAGCGGGTTGAGGTACAATGAGCAGTTCTTC
TRBJ1-6 | . | TRBV6-2/TRBV6-3 | . | CASSYQGFGMAPLHF | TGTGCCAGCAGTTACCAGGGTTTCGGCATGGCACCCCTCCACTTT
TRBJ1-2 | . | TRBV30 | . | CAWSKRNYGYTF | TGTGCCTGGAGTAAGAGGAACTATGGCTACACCTTC